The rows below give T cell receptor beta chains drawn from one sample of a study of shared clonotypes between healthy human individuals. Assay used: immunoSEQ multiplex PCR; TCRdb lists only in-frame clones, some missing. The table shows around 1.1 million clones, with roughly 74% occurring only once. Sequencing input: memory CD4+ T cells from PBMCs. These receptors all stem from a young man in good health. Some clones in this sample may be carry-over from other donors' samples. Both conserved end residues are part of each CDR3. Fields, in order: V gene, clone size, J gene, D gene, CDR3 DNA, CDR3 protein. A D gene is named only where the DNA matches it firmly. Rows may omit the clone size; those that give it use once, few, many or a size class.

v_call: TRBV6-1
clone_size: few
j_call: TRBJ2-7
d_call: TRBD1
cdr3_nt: TGTGCCAGCAGAGCTGGGACAGGGGCCTACGAGCAGTACTTC
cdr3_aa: CASRAGTGAYEQYF

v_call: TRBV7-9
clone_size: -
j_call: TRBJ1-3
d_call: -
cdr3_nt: TGTGCCAGCAGCCCGAGACAGCTCCCTCCATTCTCTGGAAACACCATATATTTT
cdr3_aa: CASSPRQLPPFSGNTIYF

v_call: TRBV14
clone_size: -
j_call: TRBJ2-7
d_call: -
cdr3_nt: TGTGCCAGCAGCCGTTTGGGGGCAGGGGAGTACGAGCAGTACTTC
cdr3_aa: CASSRLGAGEYEQYF

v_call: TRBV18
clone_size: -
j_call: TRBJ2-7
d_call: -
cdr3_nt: TGTGCCAGCTCACCAGGGGTGGAGAACGAGCAGTACTTC
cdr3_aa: CASSPGVENEQYF

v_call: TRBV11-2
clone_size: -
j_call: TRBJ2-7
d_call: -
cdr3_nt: TGTGCCAGCAGCTTAAGGTCCGGGTACTCCTACGAGCAGTACTTC
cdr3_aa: CASSLRSGYSYEQYF

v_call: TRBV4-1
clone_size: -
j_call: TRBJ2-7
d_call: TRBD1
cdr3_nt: TGCGCCAGCAGCCAAGATCTTTCCAGGGGGTTAATCTACGAGCAGTACTTC
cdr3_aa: CASSQDLSRGLIYEQYF

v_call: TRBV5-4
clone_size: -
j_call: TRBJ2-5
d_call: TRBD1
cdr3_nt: TGTGCCAGCAGCAGGGGACAGGATCAAGAGACCCAGTACTTC
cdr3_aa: CASSRGQDQETQYF

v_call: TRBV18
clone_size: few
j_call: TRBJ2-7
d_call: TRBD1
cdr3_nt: TGTGCCAGCTCACCAGGGACAGTGTCCTACGAGCAGTACTTC
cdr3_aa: CASSPGTVSYEQYF

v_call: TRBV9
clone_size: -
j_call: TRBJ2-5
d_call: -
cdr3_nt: TGTGCCAGCAGCGTAGGGCCCCTTGTACGAGAGACCCAGTACTTC
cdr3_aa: CASSVGPLVRETQYF

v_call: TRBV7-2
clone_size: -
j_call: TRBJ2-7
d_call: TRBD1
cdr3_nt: TGTGCCAGCAGCTTAGGCCCTCCGGGACAGGGGTTTACCTACGAGCAGTACTTC
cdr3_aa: CASSLGPPGQGFTYEQYF

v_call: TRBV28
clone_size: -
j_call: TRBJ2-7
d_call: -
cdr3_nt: TGTGCCAGCAGCCGACATGAGGCGGACTACGAGCAGTACTTC
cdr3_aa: CASSRHEADYEQYF

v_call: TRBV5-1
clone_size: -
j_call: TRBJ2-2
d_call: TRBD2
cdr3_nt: TGCGCCAGCAGCGGAGCGGGAGGGGACACCGGGGAGCTGTTTTTT
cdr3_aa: CASSGAGGDTGELFF

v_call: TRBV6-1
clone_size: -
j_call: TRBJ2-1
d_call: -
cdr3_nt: TGTGCCAGCAGTGGGCCCCGGGGAGCCGGCTACAATGAGCAGTTCTTC
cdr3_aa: CASSGPRGAGYNEQFF

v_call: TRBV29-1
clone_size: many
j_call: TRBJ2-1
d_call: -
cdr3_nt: TGCAGCGCCAGGAAAACTAGCTCCTACAATGAGCAGTTCTTC
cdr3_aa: CSARKTSSYNEQFF

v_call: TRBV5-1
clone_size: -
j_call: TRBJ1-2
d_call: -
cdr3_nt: TGCGCCAGCAGCCCCCCCGGGACGGCTGGCTACACCTTC
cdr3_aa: CASSPPGTAGYTF

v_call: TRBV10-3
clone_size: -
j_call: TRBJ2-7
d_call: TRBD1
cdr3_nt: TGTGCCATCAGTGAGTCGGGACAGGGTATGCGGGGTGAGCAGTACTTC
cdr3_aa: CAISESGQGMRGEQYF

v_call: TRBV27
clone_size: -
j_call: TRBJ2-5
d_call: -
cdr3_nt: TGTGCCAGCTCTCTCGGGGGTATGCAGACCCAGTACTTC
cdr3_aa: CASSLGGMQTQYF

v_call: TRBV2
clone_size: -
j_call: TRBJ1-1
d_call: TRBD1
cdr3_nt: TGTGCCAGCAGTGACCGCGGACAGGGGCCCGGGAACACTGAAGCTTTCTTT
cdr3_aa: CASSDRGQGPGNTEAFF

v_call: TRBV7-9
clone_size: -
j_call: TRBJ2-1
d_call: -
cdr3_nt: TGTGCCAGCAGCTTGTGGGAGGACAATGAGCAGTTCTTC
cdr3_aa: CASSLWEDNEQFF

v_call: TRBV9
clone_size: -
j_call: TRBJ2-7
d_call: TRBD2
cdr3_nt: TGTGCCAGCAGCGCCGGACTAGCAAAAGGCGAGCAGTACTTC
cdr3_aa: CASSAGLAKGEQYF

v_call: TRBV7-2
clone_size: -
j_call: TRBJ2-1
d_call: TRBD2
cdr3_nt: TGTGCCAGCAGCTTATGGTCTAGCGGAGAAGGTGAGCAGTTCTTC
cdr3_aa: CASSLWSSGEGEQFF

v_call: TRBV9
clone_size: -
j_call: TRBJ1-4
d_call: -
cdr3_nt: TGTGCCAGCAGCGTCCTGACCGATGGGGAAAAACTGTTTTTT
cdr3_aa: CASSVLTDGEKLFF

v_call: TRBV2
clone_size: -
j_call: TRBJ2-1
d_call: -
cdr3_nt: TGTGCCAGCAGTGGGGCCTTTGGCGTCCCTGAGCAGTTCTTC
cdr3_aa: CASSGAFGVPEQFF

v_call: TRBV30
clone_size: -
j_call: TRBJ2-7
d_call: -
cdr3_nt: TGTGCCGCCACACCGGGGGACACATCCTACGAGCAGTACTTC
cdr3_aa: CAATPGDTSYEQYF

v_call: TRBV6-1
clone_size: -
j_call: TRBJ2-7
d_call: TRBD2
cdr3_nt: TGTGCCAGCAGTGAAGTCCTGGCATTAGCGGGAGGAACGCCTCGAGAGCAGTACTTC
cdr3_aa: CASSEVLALAGGTPREQYF

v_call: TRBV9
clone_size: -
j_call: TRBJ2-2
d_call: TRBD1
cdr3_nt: TGTGCCAGCAGCACCCGGACAGGGGCCGGGGAGCTGTTTTTT
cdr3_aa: CASSTRTGAGELFF

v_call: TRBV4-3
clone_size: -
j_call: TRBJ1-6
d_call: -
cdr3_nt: TGCGCCAGCAGCCAAGAACGGGGTTATAATTCACCCCTCCACTTT
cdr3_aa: CASSQERGYNSPLHF

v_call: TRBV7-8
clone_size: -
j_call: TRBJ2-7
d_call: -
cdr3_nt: TGTGCCAGCAGCAAGGCAGGGGCTCTTCACTACGAGCAGTACTTC
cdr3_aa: CASSKAGALHYEQYF

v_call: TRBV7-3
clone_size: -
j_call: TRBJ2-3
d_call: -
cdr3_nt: TGTGCCAGCAGCCCACAGGGTAGAAGCACAGATACGCAGTATTTT
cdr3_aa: CASSPQGRSTDTQYF

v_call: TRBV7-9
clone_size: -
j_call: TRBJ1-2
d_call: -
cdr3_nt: TGTGCCAGCAGCCAGGCCGGATTCTATGGCTACACCTTC
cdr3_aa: CASSQAGFYGYTF

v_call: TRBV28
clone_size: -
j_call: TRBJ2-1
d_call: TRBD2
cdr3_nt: TGTGCCAGCAGGCGGGGGGGAGATGGCTCCTACAATGAGCAGTTCTTC
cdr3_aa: CASRRGGDGSYNEQFF

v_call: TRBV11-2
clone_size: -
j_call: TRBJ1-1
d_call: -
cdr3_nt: TGTGCCAGCAGCCGACCGGGGGGTAACACTGAAGCTTTCTTT
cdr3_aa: CASSRPGGNTEAFF

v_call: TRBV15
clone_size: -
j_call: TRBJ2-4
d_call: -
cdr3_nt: TGTGCCACCAGGGGTGAGCTAACAGTAGCCAAAAACATTCAGTACTTC
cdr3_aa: CATRGELTVAKNIQYF

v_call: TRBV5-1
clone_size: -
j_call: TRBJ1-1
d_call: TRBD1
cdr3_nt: TGCGCCAGCAGCTTGGTCTATCGACAGGGGGCCCCGAACACTGAAGCTTTCTTT
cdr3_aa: CASSLVYRQGAPNTEAFF

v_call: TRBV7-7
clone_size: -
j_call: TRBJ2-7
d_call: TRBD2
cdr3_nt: TGTGCCAGCAGCTTAGGGCGGGAGGACGAGCAGTACTTC
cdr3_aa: CASSLGREDEQYF

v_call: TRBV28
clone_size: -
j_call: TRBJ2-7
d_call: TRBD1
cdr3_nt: TGTGCCAGCAGATCGGGACAGGGATTCAACGAGCAGTACTTC
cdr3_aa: CASRSGQGFNEQYF

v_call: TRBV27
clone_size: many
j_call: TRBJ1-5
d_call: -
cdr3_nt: TGTGCCAGCAGTTTATTGGGGCAGCCCCAGCATTTT
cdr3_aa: CASSLLGQPQHF

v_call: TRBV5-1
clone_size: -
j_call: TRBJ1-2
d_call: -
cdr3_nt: TGCGCCAGCAGCTTGGGGCTGGGACCCTATGGCTACACCTTC
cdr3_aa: CASSLGLGPYGYTF